This paragraph reports one T cell receptor beta chain. The sample carries other DNA sequences with the same CDR3. Documented treatment: approximately 18 received Ad26.COV2.S at low or high dose, single or two shots; roughly 5 received placebo; per-sample allocation not given. Each sample was drawn 63 days after the first injection (of vaccine or placebo). An 18-55-year-old adult in Boston served as donor. In the vaccine, an Ad26 vector expressed the SARS-CoV-2 spike of the Wuhan strain. The V end was cut by 6 bases, the J end by 0 bases, with 3 bases between. The CDR3 length is 12 residues. Per germline, CDR1 MNHEY and CDR2 SVGAGI. These data originate in a study of Ad26.COV2.S vaccination and SARS-CoV-2 variants. TCRdb's copy holds only in-frame clones and misses some; the assay was immunoSEQ multiplex PCR. The repertoire has about 380,000 clones, roughly four fifths of them found once; the top ten carry almost 7.5%.

The source is a person aged 18-65 years who received the Ad26.COV2.S COVID-19 vaccine or a placebo. The rearrangement links TRBV6-5 to TRBJ1-3; D is unresolved. Here the sequenced sample was peripheral blood, taken in a trial of Ad26.COV2.S vaccine versus placebo. The CDR3 loop reads CASRSSGNTIYF. The CDR3 bases are TGTGCCAGCAGAAGCTCTGGAAACACCATATATTTT.